This record covers a single TCR beta chain. What it binds is unknown. V was cut by 0 bases and J by 1 base, with 6 bases left in between. Germline CDR1 and CDR2: MNHEY and SMNVEV (reference sequence). This CDR3 is 14 amino acids long. This sample stems from a study of T cell responses to AZD1222 COVID-19 vaccine. Overall study: Investigators merged groups given second doses at roughly 4 or roughly 12 weeks. Study-level results: Samples come after the peak T cell response, not at day 14. Donor demographics were predominantly white British with a female majority; clonal diversity may be underestimated. Following two doses of AZD1222, Spike-specific TCR breadth and depth rose.

Clones were sequenced by immunoSEQ multiplex PCR, and TCRdb holds only the in-frame ones, with some missing. Seen here are 140,000 or so clones, 75% to 90% observed once, and the top ten hold around 4.7%. The rearrangement links TRBV27 to TRBJ1-1; possibly TRBD1 for D (5 bases). This TCR came from an adult in good health. The source material was peripheral blood, sampled on day 0 of AZD1222 vaccination. The CDR3 here is CASSLSGTNTEAFF. The CDR3 DNA follows: TGTGCCAGCAGTTTATCAGGGACGAACACTGAAGCTTTCTTT.